A single sample gave rise to the 23 T cell receptor beta chains below, sequenced in a study of T cell repertoires in cytomegalovirus infection. Their recognized antigens are unknown. In TCRdb, the reads were re-called with MiXCR into one record per CDR3 protein. The sample consists of over 250,000 distinct CDR3 sequences, 22% of them appearing once. The input for sequencing was cultured PBMCs, taken from culture after CMV antigen stimulation. The receptors stem from a human donor in good health (CMV status not recorded). Some clones in this sample may be carry-over from other donors' samples.

The CDR3 here is CATSRVDGAEAFF. The CDR3 DNA is TGTGCCACCAGCAGGGTTGATGGAGCTGAAGCTTTCTTT. This chain connects TRBV15 to TRBJ1-1, with D unresolved. The CDR3 is made up of 13 amino acids. The V end lost 3 bases, the J end lost 6 bases, and 11 bases lay between the germline ends. Germline V gives CDR1 LNHNV, CDR2 YYDKDF (reference sequence).

This clonotype was seen at least ten times. The rearrangement uses TRBV7-2 and TRBJ1-3, with D hard to call. V was trimmed by 1 base and J by 4 bases, leaving 8 bases between them. The V gene's germline CDR1 is SGHTA and CDR2 FQGNSA. CDR3 size: 14 residues. This CDR3 is CASSLGGQGNTIYF. CDR3 nucleotides: TGTGCCAGCAGCTTAGGCGGGCAAGGAAACACCATATATTTT.

The CDR3 DNA follows: TGCGCCAGCAGCTTGGGGACAGGGCCTACCTACGAGCAGTACGTC. The encoded protein is CASSLGTGPTYEQYV. The chain couples TRBV5-1 to TRBJ2-7; the match to TRBD1 covers 8 bases. The germline gives CDR1 SGHRS, CDR2 YFSETQ. J lost 2 bases, V lost 0 bases, and 4 bases had no gene match. This CDR3 spans 15 amino acids.

The chain employs TRBV7-9 and TRBJ1-1; D remains unclear. V was cut by 7 bases and J by 2 bases, with 14 bases left in between. This CDR3 is built from 14 residues. From germline, CDR1 is SEHNR and CDR2 FQNEAQ (reference sequence). The CDR3 nucleotides read TGTGCCAGCACCGCTATGACGGTCAACACTGAAGCTTTCTTT. This codes for CASTAMTVNTEAFF.

This clonotype has at least ten counts. The V call is TRBV7-8, the J call TRBJ1-6; D not certain. The germline V gene has CDR1 SGHVS and CDR2 FQNEAQ. Trimming removed 3 bases at V and 11 bases at J, with 17 bases between. The CDR3 spans 15 residues. The CDR3 sequence is CASSFLRGSRTPLHF. CDR3 sequence (DNA): TGTGCCAGCAGCTTTTTACGGGGAAGCAGGACACCCCTCCACTTT.

This sequence joins TRBV10-3 and TRBJ2-1; no firm D call. The CDR3 totals 13 residues. Germline-derived CDR1 and CDR2 are ENHRY and SYGVKD. Trimming took 10 bases from V and 7 from J, leaving 17 bases between them. Here the CDR3 reads CATIAAPDNEQFF. In DNA, the CDR3 is TGTGCCACCATCGCAGCCCCAGATAATGAGCAGTTCTTC.

This clonotype was observed at least ten times. The DNA for the CDR3 is TGTGCCAGCAGCCCACTAGCGGGAGGTATAAACGGGGAGCTGTTTTTT. Translating gives CASSPLAGGINGELFF. The V and J genes are TRBV7-2 and TRBJ2-2, with TRBD2 identical over 12 bases. The ends lost 5 bases at V and 7 bases at J; junction bases unmatched: 8. Germline CDR1 SGHTA, CDR2 FQGNSA. The CDR3 is made up of 16 amino acids.

This clonotype was counted many times. This sequence joins TRBV7-2 and TRBJ2-2, with 9 bases fitting TRBD1. Germline V gives CDR1 SGHTA, CDR2 FQGNSA. The CDR3 totals 17 residues. V was clipped by 5 bases and J by 5 bases; unmatched bases: 12. The chain's CDR3 is CASSPGYRGQNTGELFF. DNA of the CDR3: TGTGCCAGCAGCCCAGGTTACAGGGGGCAAAATACCGGGGAGCTGTTTTTT.

V and J are TRBV19 and TRBJ1-3; no reliable D call. Germline CDR1 LNHDA, CDR2 SQIVND (reference sequence). Trimming removed 1 base at V and 0 bases at J, with 10 bases between. The CDR3 is 16 amino acids. CDR3 region: CASSIAGGDSGNTIYF. The CDR3 DNA reads TGTGCCAGTAGTATAGCTGGCGGGGACTCTGGAAACACCATATATTTT.

This clonotype was counted ten times or more. CDR3 DNA: TGTGCCAGCAGCTTAAGGCTAGCGGTCAATGAGCAGTTCTTC. This sequence encodes CASSLRLAVNEQFF. This sequence joins TRBV7-2 and TRBJ2-1, with 7 bases fitting TRBD2. CDR3 length equals 14 residues. The germline CDR1 and CDR2 sequences are SGHTA and FQGNSA. V lost 2 bases to trimming and J lost 6 bases; unmatched junction nucleotides: 4.

This clonotype was found many times. The genes are TRBV7-2 and TRBJ2-3; TRBD2 matches 12 bases. V was pared by 5 bases and J by 5 bases, with 2 bases of the junction left unmatched. The CDR3 has 14 residues. Germline CDR1 reads SGHTA; CDR2 reads FQGNSA. CDR3 nucleotide sequence: TGTGCCAGCAGCGGACTAGCGGGAATAGATACGCAGTATTTT. Translated, it gives CASSGLAGIDTQYF.

The genes are TRBV6-1 and TRBJ2-7; D unresolved. Trimming took off 1 base at V and 4 bases at J, with 14 bases between the two ends. Germline loops: CDR1 MNHNS, CDR2 SASEGT. The CDR3 is made up of 15 amino acids. The CDR3 sequence: CASSEVGSRLYEQYF. The CDR3 DNA reads as TGTGCCAGCAGTGAAGTTGGCAGCCGATTATACGAGCAGTACTTC.

This clonotype showed up many times. The chain couples TRBV7-2 to TRBJ1-3; D might be TRBD1 (5 bases). The V gene lost 5 bases and the J gene lost 2 bases, with 7 bases spanning the gap. The germline V gene has CDR1 SGHTA and CDR2 FQGNSA. This CDR3 has 13 residues. CDR3 nucleotide sequence: TGTGCCAGCAGCCCGGGACCTGGAAACACCATATATTTT. The encoded protein is CASSPGPGNTIYF. Full variable domain (rest looked up from reference TRBV7-2 and TRBJ1-3): GAGVSQSPSNKVTEKGKDVELRCDPISGHTALYWYRQSLGQGLEFLIYFQGNSAPDKSGLPSDRFSAERTGGSVSTLTIQRTQQEDSAVYLCASSPGPGNTIYFGEGSWLTVV.

This rearrangement joins TRBV14 to TRBJ1-4; D perhaps matches TRBD1 (6 bases). The V gene's germline CDR1 is SGHDN and CDR2 FVKESK. Trimming left V 0 bases short and J 4 bases short, with 18 bases between. CDR3 length: 18 amino acids. The CDR3 is CASSQDEAGTRLNEKLFF. The CDR3 DNA follows: TGTGCCAGCAGCCAAGATGAGGCGGGGACAAGGCTTAATGAAAAACTGTTTTTT. The full variable domain, completed using reference TRBV14 and TRBJ1-4, is EAGVTQFPSHSVIEKGQTVTLRCDPISGHDNLYWYRRVMGKEIKFLLHFVKESKQDESGMPNNRFLAERTGGTYSTLKVQPAELEDSGVYFCASSQDEAGTRLNEKLFFGSGTQLSVL.

This rearrangement joins TRBV6-2 or TRBV6-3 to TRBJ2-1, with D perhaps matching TRBD2 (6 bases). V was pared by 7 bases and J by 7 bases, with 17 bases between. The germline gives CDR1 MNHEY, CDR2 SVGEGT. This CDR3 spans 14 amino acids. Here the CDR3 DNA reads TGTGCCAGCAACCGGGTCTCCGGGAGAAATGAGCAGTTCTTC. Residues: CASNRVSGRNEQFF.

The gene calls are TRBV20-1 and TRBJ2-7, with D unclear. Germline CDR1 reads DFQATT; CDR2 reads SNEGSKA (reference sequence). This CDR3 has 12 residues. V shed 3 bases and J shed 3 bases, with 9 bases lying between them. This chain's CDR3 is CSARGGLYEQYV. Here the CDR3 DNA reads TGCAGTGCTAGGGGTGGTCTCTACGAGCAGTACGTC.

This clonotype showed up many times. The chain uses TRBV7-8 and TRBJ1-1, with no clear D. Germline V gene lookup returns CDR1 SGHVS and CDR2 FQNEAQ. The CDR3 is made up of 18 amino acids. V was pared by 5 bases and J by 4 bases, with 26 bases between. The CDR3 DNA sequence: TGTGCCAGCAGCCTAGACGGCGGAGGGCTCAACGTGGGCACTGAAGCTTTCTTT. This gives the protein CASSLDGGGLNVGTEAFF.

This clonotype was observed once. This rearrangement joins TRBV14 to TRBJ2-2; D not resolved. Trimming stripped 4 bases from V and 7 bases from J, with 10 bases between. The germline V gene has CDR1 SGHDN and CDR2 FVKESK. This CDR3 spans 13 amino acids. The CDR3 protein is CASSLDSYGELFF. For the CDR3, the DNA is TGTGCCAGCAGCCTCGACTCCTACGGGGAGCTGTTTTTT. Full variable domain (missing parts from reference TRBV14 and TRBJ2-2): EAGVTQFPSHSVIEKGQTVTLRCDPISGHDNLYWYRRVMGKEIKFLLHFVKESKQDESGMPNNRFLAERTGGTYSTLKVQPAELEDSGVYFCASSLDSYGELFFGEGSRLTVL.

The chain recombines TRBV6-2 or TRBV6-3 with TRBJ2-3; D tentatively fits TRBD1 or TRBD2 (5 bases each). Trimming shortened V by 2 bases and J by 4 bases, and 13 bases separated the two germline ends. Germline assignment: CDR1 MNHEY and CDR2 SVGEGT. CDR3 length equals 15 residues. In DNA, the CDR3 is TGTGCCAGCAGTTACGGGACGGGACGGGCAGATACGCAGTATTTT. This sequence encodes CASSYGTGRADTQYF.

There are many counts of this clonotype. The gene calls are TRBV7-2 and TRBJ2-7; the D is unclear. V gave up 0 bases and J gave up 2 bases, with 8 bases separating them. The CDR3 is 14 residues long. CDR1 SGHTA and CDR2 FQGNSA come from the germline V gene. The CDR3 spells CASSLAQNAYEQYV. The CDR3 DNA sequence: TGTGCCAGCAGCTTAGCGCAGAATGCCTACGAGCAGTACGTC.

The CDR3 here is CSARAVETQYF. CDR3 sequence (DNA): TGCAGTGCTAGGGCGGTAGAGACCCAGTACTTC. The rearrangement links TRBV20-1 to TRBJ2-5; no reliable D call. Between the trimmed V and J ends, which lost 3 bases and 4 bases, there was a span of 6 bases. The CDR3 consists of 11 residues. CDR1 is DFQATT and CDR2 is SNEGSKA in the germline V gene (reference sequence).

The V call is TRBV20-1, the J call TRBJ2-5, with 8 bases matching TRBD2. With V trimmed by 3 bases and J by 1 base, 7 bases remained unmatched. This CDR3 has 15 amino acids. Germline V gene sequence: CDR1 DFQATT, CDR2 SNEGSKA (reference sequence). In DNA form, the CDR3 reads TGCAGTGCTAGTCCAGCGGGAGACCCCCAAGAGACCCAGTACTTC. The encoded protein is CSASPAGDPQETQYF.

The chain recombines TRBV19 with TRBJ1-5; the D is unclear. CDR1 and CDR2 (germline): LNHDA, SQIVND (reference sequence). This CDR3 region has 15 residues. V lost 2 bases to trimming and J lost 2 bases, with 10 bases between them. DNA of the CDR3: TGTGCCAGTAGTATAAGCCTAAAAGGCAATCAGCCCCAGCATTTT. Protein sequence: CASSISLKGNQPQHF.